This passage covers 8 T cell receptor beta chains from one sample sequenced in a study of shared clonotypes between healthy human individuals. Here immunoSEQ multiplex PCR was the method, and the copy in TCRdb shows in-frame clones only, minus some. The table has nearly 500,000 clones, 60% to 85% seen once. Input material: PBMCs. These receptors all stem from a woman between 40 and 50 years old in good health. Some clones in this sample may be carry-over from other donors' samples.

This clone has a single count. The CDR3 DNA reads as TGTGCCAGCAGCAAGGACAGGGGGGAGACCCAGTACTTC. Its protein product is CASSKDRGETQYF. The chain employs TRBV5-4 and TRBJ2-5, with 10 bases that match TRBD1. Trimming removed 4 bases from V and 5 bases from J; junction bases left unmatched: 2. This CDR3 contains 13 residues. CDR1 SGHNT and CDR2 YYREEE come from the germline V gene (reference sequence).

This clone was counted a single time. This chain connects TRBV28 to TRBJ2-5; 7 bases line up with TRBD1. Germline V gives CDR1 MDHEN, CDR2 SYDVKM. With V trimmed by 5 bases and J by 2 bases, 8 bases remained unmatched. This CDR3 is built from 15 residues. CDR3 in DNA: TGTGCCAGCAGTCAGACAACAGGGGTACAAGAGACCCAGTACTTC. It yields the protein CASSQTTGVQETQYF.

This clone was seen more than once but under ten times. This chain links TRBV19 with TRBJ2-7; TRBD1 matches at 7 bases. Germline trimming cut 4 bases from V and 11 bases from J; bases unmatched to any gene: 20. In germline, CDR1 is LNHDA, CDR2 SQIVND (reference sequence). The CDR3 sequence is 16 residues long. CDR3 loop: CASSTRQGTGTISKYF. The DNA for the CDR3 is TGTGCCAGTAGTACCCGACAGGGTACTGGTACGATTTCGAAGTACTTC.

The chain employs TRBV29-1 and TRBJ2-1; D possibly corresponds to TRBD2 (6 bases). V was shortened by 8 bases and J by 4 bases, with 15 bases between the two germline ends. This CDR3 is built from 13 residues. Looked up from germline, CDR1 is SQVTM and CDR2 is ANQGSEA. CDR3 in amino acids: CSSTDYPYNEQFF. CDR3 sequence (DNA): TGCAGCTCAACGGACTACCCTTACAATGAGCAGTTCTTC.

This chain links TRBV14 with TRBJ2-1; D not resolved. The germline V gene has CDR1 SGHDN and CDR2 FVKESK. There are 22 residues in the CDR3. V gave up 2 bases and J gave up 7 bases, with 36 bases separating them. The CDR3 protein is CASSQYDASSTVACQPGNEQFF. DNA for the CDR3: TGTGCCAGCAGCCAATACGACGCCTCCAGCACCGTCGCCTGTCAACCTGGGAATGAGCAGTTCTTC.

The CDR3 DNA reads as TGCGCCAGCAGCTTGGGAGCGCGCGCTGAAGCTTTCTTT. Amino acid sequence: CASSLGARAEAFF. This sequence joins TRBV5-1 and TRBJ1-1; D uncertain. The CDR3 sequence is 13 residues long. Trimming left V 0 bases short and J 6 bases short, with 9 bases between. Germline V gene lookup returns CDR1 SGHRS and CDR2 YFSETQ.

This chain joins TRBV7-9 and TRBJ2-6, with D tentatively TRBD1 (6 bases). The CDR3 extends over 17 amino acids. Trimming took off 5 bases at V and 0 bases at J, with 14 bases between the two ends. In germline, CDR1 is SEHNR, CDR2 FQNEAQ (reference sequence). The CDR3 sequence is CASSLSRGGSGANVLTF. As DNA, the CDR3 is TGTGCCAGCAGCCTGTCCCGAGGGGGCTCTGGGGCCAACGTCCTGACTTTC.

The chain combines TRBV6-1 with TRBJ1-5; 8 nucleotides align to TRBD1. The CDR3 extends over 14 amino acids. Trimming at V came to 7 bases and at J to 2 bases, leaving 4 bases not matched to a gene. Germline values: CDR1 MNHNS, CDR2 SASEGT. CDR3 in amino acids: CASIPTGGNQPQHF. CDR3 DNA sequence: TGTGCCAGCATTCCGACAGGGGGCAATCAGCCCCAGCATTTT.